This TCR beta chain was captured by sequencing in a study of blood T cell repertoires in COVID-19. Across the whole study: Acute and convalescent COVID-19 specimens originated in the United States, Italy and Spain. The analysed material was cDNA or gDNA that came from T cells, B-cell-depleted T cells, or PBMCs.

Patients of the Seattle cohort, enrolled during active infection, were followed longitudinally. Trimming removed 0 bases from V and 0 bases from J, with 12 bases in between. Germline V gene data show CDR1 as LGHDT and CDR2 as YNNKEL (reference sequence). This CDR3 contains 17 residues. Under the authors' procedure: Nucleated cell number was recorded as an estimate derived from reference gene primer amplification. Only in-frame clones appear in the TCRdb table, and some are missing; sequencing was by immunoSEQ multiplex PCR. D and trimming were read from the DNA, whereas the V and J calls and clone size are those reported in that table. The repertoire includes 250,000 to 350,000 clones, almost 90% of them detected once, and roughly 12% sits in the top ten.

The TCR comes from a woman aged 25-40 years with COVID-19, enrolled during active disease. This chain links TRBV3-1 (or the pseudogene TRBV3-2) with TRBJ1-3; D might be TRBD1 (5 bases). Sequencing used peripheral blood. The CDR3 coding sequence is TGTGCCAGCAGCCAAGACAGGGCCTTCAGCTCTGGAAACACCATATATTTT. This gives the protein CASSQDRAFSSGNTIYF.